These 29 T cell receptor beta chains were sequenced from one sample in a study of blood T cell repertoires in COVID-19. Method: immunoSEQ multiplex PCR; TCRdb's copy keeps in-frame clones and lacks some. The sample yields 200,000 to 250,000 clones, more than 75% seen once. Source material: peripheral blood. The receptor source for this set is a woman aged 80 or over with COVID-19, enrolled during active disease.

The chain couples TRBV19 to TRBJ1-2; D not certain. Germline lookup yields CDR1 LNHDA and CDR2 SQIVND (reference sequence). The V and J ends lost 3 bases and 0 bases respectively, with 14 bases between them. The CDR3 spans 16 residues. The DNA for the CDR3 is TGTGCCAGTAGTATTGGGAGAGTGGGAACTAACTATGGCTACACCTTC. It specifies CASSIGRVGTNYGYTF.

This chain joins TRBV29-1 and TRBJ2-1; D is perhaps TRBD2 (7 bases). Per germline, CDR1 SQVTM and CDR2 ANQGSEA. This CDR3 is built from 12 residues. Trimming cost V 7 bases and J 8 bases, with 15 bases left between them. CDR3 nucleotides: TGCAGCGCGGATGGGGGGGCAGATGAGCAGTTCTTC. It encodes CSADGGADEQFF.

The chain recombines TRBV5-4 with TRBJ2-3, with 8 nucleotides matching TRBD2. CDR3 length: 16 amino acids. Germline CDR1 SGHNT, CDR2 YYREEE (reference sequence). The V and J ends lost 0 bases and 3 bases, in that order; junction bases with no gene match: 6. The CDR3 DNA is TGTGCCAGCAGCTTGGCCGGGGGGGCCGGAACAGATACGCAGTATTTT. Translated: CASSLAGGAGTDTQYF.

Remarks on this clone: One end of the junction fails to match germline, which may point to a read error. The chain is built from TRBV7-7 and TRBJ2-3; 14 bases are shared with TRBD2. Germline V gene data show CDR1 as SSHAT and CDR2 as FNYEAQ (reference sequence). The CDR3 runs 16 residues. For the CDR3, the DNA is TGTGCTAGCAGCCTGGGGACTAGCGGGGGTGCGAATACGCAGTATTTT. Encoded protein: CASSLGTSGGANTQYF.

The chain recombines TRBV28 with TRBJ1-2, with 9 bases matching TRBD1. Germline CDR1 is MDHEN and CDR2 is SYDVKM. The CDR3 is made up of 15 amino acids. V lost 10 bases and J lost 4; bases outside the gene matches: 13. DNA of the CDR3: TGTGCCACCAATGGGGGACAGGGACTATTCTATGGCTACACCTTC. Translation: CATNGGQGLFYGYTF.

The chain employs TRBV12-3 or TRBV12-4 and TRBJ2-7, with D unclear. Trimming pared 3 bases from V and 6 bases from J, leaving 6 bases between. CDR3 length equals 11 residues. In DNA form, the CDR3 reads TGTGCCAGCAGTTTGCCGGGCGAGCAGTACTTC. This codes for CASSLPGEQYF.

The CDR3 nucleotides are TGTGCCAGCTCACCATACGCGACAGGGGGCCACACAGATACGCAGTATTTT. It encodes CASSPYATGGHTDTQYF. The rearrangement joins TRBV18 to TRBJ2-3, with 10 bases matching TRBD1. The CDR3 is made up of 17 amino acids. The germline gives CDR1 KGHSH, CDR2 LQKENI. With 2 bases clipped from V and 2 bases from J, the junction kept 7 bases outside the gene matches.

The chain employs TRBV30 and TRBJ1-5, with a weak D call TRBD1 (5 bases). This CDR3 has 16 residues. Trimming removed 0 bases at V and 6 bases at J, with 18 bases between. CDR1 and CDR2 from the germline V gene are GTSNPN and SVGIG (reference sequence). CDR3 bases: TGTGCCTGGAGTGTCTCAGGGATCCTAGAGCGTCAGCCCCAGCATTTT. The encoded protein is CAWSVSGILERQPQHF.

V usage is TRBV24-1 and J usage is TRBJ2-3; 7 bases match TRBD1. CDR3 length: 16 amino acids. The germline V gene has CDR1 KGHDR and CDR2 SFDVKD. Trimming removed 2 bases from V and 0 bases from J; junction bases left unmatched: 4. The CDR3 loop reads CATSDSGQVSTDTQYF. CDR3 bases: TGTGCCACCAGTGATTCAGGACAGGTTAGCACAGATACGCAGTATTTT.

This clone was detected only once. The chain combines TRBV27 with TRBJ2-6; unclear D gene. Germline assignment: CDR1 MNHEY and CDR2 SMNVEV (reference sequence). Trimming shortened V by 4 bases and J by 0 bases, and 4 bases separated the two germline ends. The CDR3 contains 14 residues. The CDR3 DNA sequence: TGTGCCAGCAGTTCCAGCTCTGGGGCCAACGTCCTGACTTTC. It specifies CASSSSSGANVLTF.

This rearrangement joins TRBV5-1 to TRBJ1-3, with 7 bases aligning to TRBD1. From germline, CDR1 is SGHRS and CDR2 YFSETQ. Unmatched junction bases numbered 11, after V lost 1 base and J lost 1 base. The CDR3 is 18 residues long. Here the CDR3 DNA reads TGCGCCAGCAGCTTGCAGGGGGTTGATTTTGGTTCTGGAAACACCATATATTTT. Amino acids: CASSLQGVDFGSGNTIYF.

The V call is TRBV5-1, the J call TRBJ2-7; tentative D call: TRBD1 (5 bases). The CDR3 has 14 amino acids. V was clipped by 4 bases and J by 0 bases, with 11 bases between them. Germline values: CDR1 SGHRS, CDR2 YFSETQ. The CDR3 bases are TGCGCCAGCAGCAGTGACAGTAGCTCCTACGAGCAGTACTTC. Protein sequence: CASSSDSSSYEQYF.

The CDR3 DNA is TGTGCCAGTAGCGAGACAGGGGGCCGTAACTATGGCTACACCTTC. Translation: CASSETGGRNYGYTF. This chain links TRBV19 with TRBJ1-2; TRBD1 agrees at 10 bases. V lost 6 bases, J lost 1 base, and 5 bases stayed unmatched. The CDR3 has 15 amino acids. CDR1 and CDR2 from the germline V gene are LNHDA and SQIVND (reference sequence).

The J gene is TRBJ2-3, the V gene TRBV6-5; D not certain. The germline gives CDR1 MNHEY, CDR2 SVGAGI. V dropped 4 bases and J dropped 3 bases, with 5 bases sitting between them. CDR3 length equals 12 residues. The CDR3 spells CASSSQTDTQYF. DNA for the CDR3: TGTGCCAGCAGTTCGCAGACAGATACGCAGTATTTT.

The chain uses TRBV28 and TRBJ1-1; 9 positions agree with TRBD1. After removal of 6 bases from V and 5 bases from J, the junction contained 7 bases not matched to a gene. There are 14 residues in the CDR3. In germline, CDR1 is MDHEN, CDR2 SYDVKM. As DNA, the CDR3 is TGTGCCAGCAGAACACAGGGGGCGCGGACTGAAGCTTTCTTT. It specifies CASRTQGARTEAFF.

CDR3 loop: CASSYLLGHTEAFF. The CDR3 bases are TGTGCCAGCAGTTACCTACTGGGCCACACTGAAGCTTTCTTT. The J gene is TRBJ1-1, the V gene TRBV6-5; D unclear. The V end lost 2 bases, the J end lost 3 bases, and 10 bases lay between the germline ends. Germline V CDR1 and CDR2: MNHEY, SVGAGI. This CDR3 region has 14 residues.

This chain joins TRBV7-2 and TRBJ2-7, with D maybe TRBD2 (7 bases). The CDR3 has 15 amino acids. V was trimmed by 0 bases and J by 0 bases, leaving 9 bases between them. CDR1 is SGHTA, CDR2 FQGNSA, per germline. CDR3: CASSLAGGPSYEQYF. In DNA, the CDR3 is TGTGCCAGCAGCTTAGCCGGGGGGCCCTCCTACGAGCAGTACTTC.

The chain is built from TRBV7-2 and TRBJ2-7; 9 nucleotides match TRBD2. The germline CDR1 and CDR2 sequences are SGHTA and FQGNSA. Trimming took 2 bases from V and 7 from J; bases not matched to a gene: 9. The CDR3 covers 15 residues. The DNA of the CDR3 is TGTGCCAGCAGCTTACCAAGGGCGGGGGGGCAGGAGCAGTACTTC. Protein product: CASSLPRAGGQEQYF.

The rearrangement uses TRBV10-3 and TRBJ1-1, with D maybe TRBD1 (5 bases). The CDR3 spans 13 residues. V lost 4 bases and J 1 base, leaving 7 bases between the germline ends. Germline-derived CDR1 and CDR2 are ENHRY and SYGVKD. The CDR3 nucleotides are TGTGCCATCAGTGCCAGGGCGAACACTGAAGCTTTCTTT. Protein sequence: CAISARANTEAFF.

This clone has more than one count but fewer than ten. The CDR3 sequence: CASSVVGSSYNSPLHF. The CDR3 DNA is TGTGCCAGCAGCGTAGTAGGGAGCTCCTATAATTCACCCCTCCACTTT. The chain uses TRBV9 and TRBJ1-6; D call uncertain. The V end lost 0 bases, the J end lost 0 bases, and 7 bases lay between the germline ends. The CDR3 extends over 16 amino acids. CDR1 is SGDLS and CDR2 is YYNGEE in the germline V gene.

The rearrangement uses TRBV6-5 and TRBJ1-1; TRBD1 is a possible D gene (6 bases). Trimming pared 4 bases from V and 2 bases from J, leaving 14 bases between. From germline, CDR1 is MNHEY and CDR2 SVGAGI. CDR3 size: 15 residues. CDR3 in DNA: TGTGCCAGCAGTTTCCTCCGGACAGTCAACACTGAAGCTTTCTTT. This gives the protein CASSFLRTVNTEAFF.

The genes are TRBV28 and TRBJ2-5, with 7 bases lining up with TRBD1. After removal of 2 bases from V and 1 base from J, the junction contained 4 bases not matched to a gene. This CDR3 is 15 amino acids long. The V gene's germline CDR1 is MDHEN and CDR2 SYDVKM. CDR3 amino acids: CASSLPDRAQETQYF. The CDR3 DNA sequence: TGTGCCAGCAGTTTACCCGACAGGGCCCAAGAGACCCAGTACTTC.

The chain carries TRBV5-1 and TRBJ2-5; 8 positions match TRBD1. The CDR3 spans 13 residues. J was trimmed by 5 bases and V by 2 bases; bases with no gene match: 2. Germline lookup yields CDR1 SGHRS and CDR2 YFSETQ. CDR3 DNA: TGCGCCAGCAGCTTACAGGGGGTGGAGACCCAGTACTTC. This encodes CASSLQGVETQYF.

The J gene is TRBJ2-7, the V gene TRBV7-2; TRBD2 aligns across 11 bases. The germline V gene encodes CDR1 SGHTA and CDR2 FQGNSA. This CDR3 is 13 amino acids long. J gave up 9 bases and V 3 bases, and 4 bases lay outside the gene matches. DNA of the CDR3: TGTGCCAGCAGCTTCACTAGCGGGGGTGGGCAGTACGTC. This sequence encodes CASSFTSGGGQYV.

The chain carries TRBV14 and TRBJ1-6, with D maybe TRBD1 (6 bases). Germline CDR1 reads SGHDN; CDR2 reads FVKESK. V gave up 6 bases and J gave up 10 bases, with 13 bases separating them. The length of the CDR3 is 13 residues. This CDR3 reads CASRQGMGSPLHF. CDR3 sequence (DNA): TGTGCCAGCAGACAGGGAATGGGATCACCCCTCCACTTT.

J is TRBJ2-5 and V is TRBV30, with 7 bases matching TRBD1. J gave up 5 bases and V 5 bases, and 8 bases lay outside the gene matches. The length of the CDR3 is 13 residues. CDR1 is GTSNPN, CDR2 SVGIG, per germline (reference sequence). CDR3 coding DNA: TGTGCCTGGCGACAGGGTTGGTGGGAGACCCAGTACTTC. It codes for CAWRQGWWETQYF.

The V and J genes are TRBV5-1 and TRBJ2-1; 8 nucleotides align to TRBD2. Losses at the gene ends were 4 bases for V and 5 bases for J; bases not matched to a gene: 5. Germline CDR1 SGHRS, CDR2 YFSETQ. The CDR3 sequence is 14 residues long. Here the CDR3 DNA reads TGCGCCAGCAGCCGGACTAGCCCCAACAATGAGCAGTTCTTC. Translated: CASSRTSPNNEQFF.

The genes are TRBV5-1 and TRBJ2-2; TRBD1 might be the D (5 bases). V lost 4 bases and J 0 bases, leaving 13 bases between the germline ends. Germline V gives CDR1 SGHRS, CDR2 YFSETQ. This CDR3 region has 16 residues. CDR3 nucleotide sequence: TGCGCCAGCAGCCGATTCGGACAAGCGAACACCGGGGAGCTGTTTTTT. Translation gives CASSRFGQANTGELFF.

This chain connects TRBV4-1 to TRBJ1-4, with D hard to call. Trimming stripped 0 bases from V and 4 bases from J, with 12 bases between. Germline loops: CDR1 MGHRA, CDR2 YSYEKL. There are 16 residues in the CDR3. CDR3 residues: CASSQEMVTSNEKLFF. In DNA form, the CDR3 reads TGCGCCAGCAGCCAAGAAATGGTCACGAGTAATGAAAAACTGTTTTTT.